Listed here are 30 T cell receptor beta chains from one sample, sequenced in a study of T-cell reconstitution after alpha-beta-depleted transplantation in children. Preparation of the TCRbeta library was carried out with unique molecular identifiers. TCRdb reprocessed the PCR reads via MiXCR and lists one record per CDR3 protein. The data contain about 980,000 distinct CDR3 sequences, around 30% of them singletons. Specimen: PBMCs, mostly from graft donor cells, collected 360 days after TCRalphabeta/CD19-depleted stem cell transplant. These receptor sequences come from a boy under three years old who had a stem cell transplant for SCID, so the T cells may come from the graft donor.

This chain connects TRBV6-2 or TRBV6-3 to TRBJ2-7; 7 bases align to TRBD1. From germline, CDR1 is MNHEY and CDR2 SVGEGT. This CDR3 has 15 amino acids. V lost 5 bases to trimming and J lost 3 bases; unmatched junction nucleotides: 10. The CDR3 here is CASSGDGQAIYEQYF. The DNA of the CDR3 is TGTGCCAGCAGTGGAGACGGACAGGCGATCTACGAGCAGTACTTC.

The chain is built from TRBV7-9 and TRBJ2-3; D not resolved. CDR3 length equals 14 residues. V was shortened by 1 base and J by 11 bases, with 16 bases between the two germline ends. CDR1 SEHNR and CDR2 FQNEAQ come from the germline V gene (reference sequence). CDR3 residues: CASSLGNLPQQQYF. CDR3 DNA sequence: TGTGCCAGCAGCTTAGGAAACTTGCCCCAGCAGCAGTATTTT.

This clonotype was seen once. The chain recombines TRBV5-6 with TRBJ2-7; 7 bases align to TRBD2. Germline lookup yields CDR1 SGHDT and CDR2 YYEEEE. The CDR3 has 13 amino acids. The J segment lost 2 bases and the V segment lost 5 bases, leaving 4 bases of the junction unmatched. CDR3 nucleotides: TGTGCCAGCAGTGTCGGACTAGCCTACGAGCAGTACGTC. Translation: CASSVGLAYEQYV.

This clonotype has more than one count but fewer than ten. The genes are TRBV10-2 and TRBJ1-2, with D perhaps matching TRBD1 (6 bases). Trimming took off 5 bases at V and 4 bases at J, with 14 bases between the two ends. CDR1 WSHSY and CDR2 SAAADI come from the germline V gene. The CDR3 covers 14 residues. Here the CDR3 DNA reads TGCGCCAGCAGTCAACCCGACAGGCCCTATGGCTACACCTTC. It yields the protein CASSQPDRPYGYTF.

This clonotype was counted a few times. The rearrangement joins TRBV7-9 to TRBJ2-3; D not resolved. Per the germline V gene, CDR1 is SEHNR and CDR2 is FQNEAQ (reference sequence). The V gene lost 1 base and the J gene lost 6 bases, with 11 bases spanning the gap. The CDR3 sequence is 14 residues long. CDR3 sequence reads: CASSLDGIRDTQYF. The CDR3 DNA follows: TGTGCCAGCAGCTTAGACGGCATCAGGGATACGCAGTATTTT.

This clonotype was counted between two and nine times. V usage is TRBV30 and J usage is TRBJ1-2; tentatively, D is TRBD1 (5 bases). Trimming removed 2 bases at V and 5 bases at J, with 18 bases between. Per the germline V gene, CDR1 is GTSNPN and CDR2 is SVGIG (reference sequence). This CDR3 contains 15 residues. CDR3: CAWSTQPGPAYGYTF. CDR3 nucleotide sequence: TGTGCCTGGAGTACACAACCGGGACCGGCGTATGGCTACACCTTC.

The V and J genes are TRBV3-1 and TRBJ1-1; 10 nucleotides line up with TRBD1. Germline-derived CDR1 and CDR2 are LGHDT and YNNKEL (reference sequence). The CDR3 loop spans 15 amino acids. Germline trimming cut 3 bases from V and 6 bases from J; bases unmatched to any gene: 7. CDR3 residues: CASSQAGQGRPEAFF. The CDR3 DNA reads TGTGCCAGCAGCCAGGCGGGACAGGGGAGGCCTGAAGCTTTCTTT.

This clonotype was seen more than once but under ten times. The chain joins TRBV29-1 to TRBJ1-1; 7 nucleotides align to TRBD1. The CDR3 runs 15 residues. Germline trimming cut 7 bases from V and 1 base from J; bases unmatched to any gene: 12. The germline V gene has CDR1 SQVTM and CDR2 ANQGSEA. Here the CDR3 reads CSGSVLGGANTEAFF. In DNA, the CDR3 is TGCAGCGGCTCCGTCCTAGGGGGCGCGAACACTGAAGCTTTCTTT.

The chain joins TRBV25-1 to TRBJ1-6; D remains ambiguous. V was clipped by 3 bases and J by 10 bases, with 16 bases between them. Per germline, CDR1 MGHDK and CDR2 SYGVNS. This CDR3 is 15 amino acids long. The CDR3 sequence is CASSESKGSGSPLHF. The CDR3 DNA is TGTGCCAGCAGTGAGTCAAAGGGCTCGGGGTCACCCCTCCACTTT. Based on the CDR3 plus reference TRBV25-1 and TRBJ1-6, the full variable domain is EADIYQTPRYLVIGTGKKITLECSQTMGHDKMYWYQQDPGMELHLIHYSYGVNSTEKGDLSSESTVSRIRTEHFPLTLESARPSHTSQYLCASSESKGSGSPLHFGNGTRLTVT.

This chain joins TRBV12-3 or TRBV12-4 and TRBJ1-3; D may be TRBD1 (6 bases). This CDR3 is 14 amino acids long. Trimming took off 3 bases at V and 4 bases at J, with 10 bases between the two ends. The chain's CDR3 is CASSLHRAGNTIYF. Here the CDR3 DNA reads TGTGCCAGCAGTTTGCACAGGGCCGGAAACACCATATATTTT.

The genes are TRBV2 and TRBJ2-3; weak D call: TRBD2 (6 bases). Germline V gene lookup returns CDR1 SNHLY and CDR2 FYNNEI. This CDR3 has 13 residues. V was clipped by 7 bases and J by 6 bases, with 14 bases between them. The CDR3 reads CASIPGGTDTQYF. The CDR3 DNA is TGTGCCAGCATTCCGGGCGGGACGGATACGCAGTATTTT.

The V call is TRBV14, the J call TRBJ2-2; no clear D. V was pared by 5 bases and J by 4 bases, with 11 bases between. The germline V gene encodes CDR1 SGHDN and CDR2 FVKESK. The CDR3 consists of 14 residues. The chain's CDR3 is CASSSSPLTGELFF. The CDR3 DNA is TGTGCCAGCAGCTCCTCTCCCCTCACCGGGGAGCTGTTTTTT.

This clonotype has more than one count but fewer than ten. The genes are TRBV20-1 and TRBJ2-1; the D gene is possibly TRBD1 (6 bases). The V gene lost 6 bases and the J gene lost 8 bases, with 14 bases spanning the gap. CDR3 length: 12 amino acids. CDR1 DFQATT and CDR2 SNEGSKA come from the germline V gene (reference sequence). This chain's CDR3 is CSAAYRVYEQFF. CDR3 DNA: TGCAGTGCGGCTTACAGGGTCTATGAGCAGTTCTTC.

The V gene is TRBV5-1, the J gene TRBJ2-1, with TRBD1 identical over 10 bases. V dropped 4 bases and J dropped 7; count of bases not matched to a gene: 11. The CDR3 spans 16 residues. The germline CDR1 and CDR2 sequences are SGHRS and YFSETQ. CDR3 in amino acids: CASSPNGQGVLNEQFF. Written as DNA, the CDR3 is TGCGCCAGCAGCCCAAATGGACAGGGGGTCTTAAATGAGCAGTTCTTC.

The chain links TRBV6-1 to TRBJ2-1, with 8 bases that match TRBD1. V shed 5 bases and J 6 bases; nucleotides not matched to a gene: 9. CDR1 MNHNS and CDR2 SASEGT come from the germline V gene. The CDR3 covers 15 residues. DNA of the CDR3: TGTGCCAGCAGTAAAGGACAGGGTTGGGCCAATGAGCAGTTCTTC. It specifies CASSKGQGWANEQFF.

The genes are TRBV2 and TRBJ2-1; D is unclear. The CDR3 covers 15 residues. Deletions cut 6 bases from V and 0 bases from J, with 12 bases between. The germline V gene encodes CDR1 SNHLY and CDR2 FYNNEI. The CDR3 sequence: CASRTDGSSYNEQFF. CDR3 DNA sequence: TGTGCCAGCAGGACGGACGGTAGCTCCTACAATGAGCAGTTCTTC.

This clonotype was seen only once. V gene TRBV5-1 combines with J gene TRBJ2-6; D is unclear. Germline CDR1 SGHRS, CDR2 YFSETQ. The CDR3 is made up of 15 amino acids. The V gene lost 5 bases and the J gene lost 0 bases, with 9 bases spanning the gap. CDR3 sequence (DNA): TGCGCCAGCAGGGCAGCTTTCTCTGGGGCCAACGTCCTGACTTTC. It specifies CASRAAFSGANVLTF.

The chain joins TRBV21-1 to TRBJ2-5; the tabulated D call, TRBD1, remains unverified against the DNA. TRBV21-1 is a pseudogene locus. The length of the CDR3 is 16 residues. The CDR3 loop is CASSLERWRGQETQYF. The CDR3 DNA reads TGTGCCAGCAGCCTCGAACGTTGGCGGGGGCAAGAGACCCAGTACTTC.

This clonotype was counted between two and nine times. The gene calls are TRBV12-3 or TRBV12-4 and TRBJ2-3; 10 bases match TRBD2. Trimming cost V 6 bases and J 6 bases; bases outside gene matches: 9. The CDR3 covers 15 residues. The CDR3 protein is CASRYSGGQRDTQYF. CDR3 nucleotide sequence: TGTGCCAGCAGGTATAGCGGGGGGCAACGGGATACGCAGTATTTT.

The chain uses TRBV6-5 and TRBJ2-7; TRBD1 aligns across 8 bases. This CDR3 has 14 residues. The germline V gene has CDR1 MNHEY and CDR2 SVGAGI. The junction had 5 bases not matched to a gene; V was cut back by 3 bases and J by 4 bases. The DNA for the CDR3 is TGTGCCAGCAGTTATGTGACAGGGGCGTACGAGCAGTACTTC. This codes for CASSYVTGAYEQYF.

The V gene is TRBV20-1, the J gene TRBJ1-1, with D unresolved. V lost 2 bases and J 4 bases, leaving 17 bases between the germline ends. The CDR3 consists of 15 residues. Per germline, CDR1 DFQATT and CDR2 SNEGSKA (reference sequence). CDR3: CSARFPLSRVTEAFF. CDR3 coding DNA: TGCAGTGCTAGATTCCCCCTAAGTAGGGTCACTGAAGCTTTCTTT.

This clonotype appeared a few times. This chain uses TRBV20-1 with TRBJ2-1, with TRBD1 as a possible D gene (6 bases). The CDR3 spans 13 residues. CDR1 is DFQATT, CDR2 SNEGSKA, per germline (reference sequence). Trimming removed 6 bases at V and 4 bases at J, with 13 bases between. CDR3 nucleotides: TGCAGTGCCTGGACAGCTGAATACAATGAGCAGTTCTTC. Translated: CSAWTAEYNEQFF.

This clonotype occurred a few times. The CDR3 DNA is TGTGCCAGCAGCAGGACAGACGAGCAGTACTTC. Protein product: CASSRTDEQYF. The chain is built from TRBV7-9 and TRBJ2-7, with a tentative D call TRBD1 (6 bases). Germline assignment: CDR1 SEHNR and CDR2 FQNEAQ (reference sequence). V lost 5 bases to trimming and J lost 5 bases, with 7 bases between them. The CDR3 covers 11 residues.

This clonotype was seen ten or more times. V is TRBV2 and J is TRBJ2-1, with 7 bases aligning to TRBD2. The germline V gene has CDR1 SNHLY and CDR2 FYNNEI. The V segment lost 7 bases and the J segment 3 bases; nucleotides outside the gene matches: 9. The CDR3 totals 15 residues. CDR3 DNA sequence: TGTGCCAGCACCGAGCGGGGAGAGTTCTACAATGAGCAGTTCTTC. Translated, it gives CASTERGEFYNEQFF.

This chain connects TRBV2 to TRBJ2-1; no clear D gene. V was shortened by 8 bases and J by 6 bases, with 11 bases between the two germline ends. The V gene's germline CDR1 is SNHLY and CDR2 FYNNEI. This CDR3 spans 12 amino acids. CDR3 region: CASDEWGNEQFF. As DNA, the CDR3 is TGTGCCAGCGACGAATGGGGCAATGAGCAGTTCTTC.

The CDR3 DNA sequence: TGTGCCAGCAGCTTGGTAACTCCGGGACCTACTTACGAGCAGTACTTC. Protein: CASSLVTPGPTYEQYF. V usage is TRBV5-6 and J usage is TRBJ2-7, with D tentatively TRBD1 or TRBD2 (5 bases each). Between the trimmed V and J ends, which lost 0 bases and 4 bases, there was a span of 17 bases. Germline values: CDR1 SGHDT, CDR2 YYEEEE. The CDR3 spans 16 residues.

This clonotype was recorded a few times. The CDR3 DNA is TGCAGTGCTAGAGATTGGAGGGTAGCGGGGGGAAGGCGTTATCGGCAGTTCTTC. It yields the protein CSARDWRVAGGRRYRQFF. The V call is TRBV20-1, the J call TRBJ2-1; TRBD2 matches 10 bases. Trimming cost V 0 bases and J 12 bases; bases outside gene matches: 20. Germline loops: CDR1 DFQATT, CDR2 SNEGSKA (reference sequence). The CDR3 runs 18 residues.

The chain links TRBV12-3 or TRBV12-4 to TRBJ1-2; D perhaps matches TRBD1 (5 bases). This CDR3 contains 16 residues. The V and J ends lost 6 bases and 3 bases respectively, with 20 bases between them. The CDR3 nucleotides are TGTGCCAGCAGCCGGGACGGAAGCAGACCCTACTATGGCTACACCTTC. Encoded protein: CASSRDGSRPYYGYTF.

This clonotype occurred a few times. The chain recombines TRBV28 with TRBJ1-1, with D unclear. Looked up from germline, CDR1 is MDHEN and CDR2 is SYDVKM. The CDR3 has 14 residues. V dropped 2 bases and J dropped 0 bases, with 7 bases sitting between them. In nucleotides, the CDR3 is TGTGCCAGCAGTTTACCACAGCTGAACACTGAAGCTTTCTTT. Its protein is CASSLPQLNTEAFF.

This clonotype has a count of ten or more. The CDR3 is CSAKSGVGHQPQHF. CDR3 nucleotide sequence: TGCAGTGCTAAGAGTGGGGTAGGTCATCAGCCCCAGCATTTT. The V call is TRBV20-1, the J call TRBJ1-5; D ambiguous. Germline CDR1 and CDR2: DFQATT and SNEGSKA (reference sequence). V was shortened by 4 bases and J by 5 bases, with 15 bases between the two germline ends. This CDR3 has 14 amino acids.